The sequence of this T cell receptor (beta chain) was determined in a study of a mutant IDH1 vaccine in newly diagnosed glioma. Whole-study context: Vaccine administration was initiated 4-6 weeks following radiotherapy alone, or with temozolomide cycles. Before enrollment, the patients had been treated with radiotherapy alone, temozolomide alone, or both together. Most of them had received both. Visit V12 happened at week 35; visit V13 happened at week 47.

Notes on this clone: Its antigen is unknown.

Clones were sequenced by immunoSEQ multiplex PCR, and TCRdb holds only the in-frame ones, with some missing. Of over 35,000 clones listed, 75% to 85% were seen once; the top ten hold roughly 5%. Time point meaning: week 35, safety follow-up. Mutant IDH1 20-mer peptide, at 300 ug, made up each vaccine dose, with topical imiquimod. Trimming took 4 bases from V and 1 from J; bases not matched to a gene: 11. CDR1 is MGHRA, CDR2 YSYEKL, per germline. CDR3 length: 19 residues. Study results and limitations: There were vaccine-induced immune responses in approximately 95% of the patients.

This sequence originates from a woman aged 45-60 years with glioma. Sequencing was performed on PBMCs, taken from a glioma patient whose treatment included an IDH1 peptide vaccine. The chain links TRBV4-1 to TRBJ2-6; 9 nucleotides match TRBD1. CDR3 sequence: CASSLGPGQGFSGANVLTF. CDR3 nucleotides: TGCGCCAGCAGCCTCGGCCCTGGACAGGGGTTTTCTGGGGCCAACGTCCTGACTTTC.